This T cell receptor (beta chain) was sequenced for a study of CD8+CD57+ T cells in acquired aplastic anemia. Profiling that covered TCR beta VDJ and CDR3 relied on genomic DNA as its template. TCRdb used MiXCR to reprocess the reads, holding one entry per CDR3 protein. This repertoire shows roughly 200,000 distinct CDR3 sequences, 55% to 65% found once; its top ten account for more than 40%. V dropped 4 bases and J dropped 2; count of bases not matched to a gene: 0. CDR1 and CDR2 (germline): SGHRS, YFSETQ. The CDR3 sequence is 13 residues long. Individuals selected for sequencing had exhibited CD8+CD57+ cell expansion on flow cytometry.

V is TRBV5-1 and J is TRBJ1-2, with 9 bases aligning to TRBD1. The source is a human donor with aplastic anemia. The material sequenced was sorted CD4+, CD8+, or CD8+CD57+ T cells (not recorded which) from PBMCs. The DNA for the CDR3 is TGCGCCAGCAGCGGACAGGGGAACTATGGCTACACCTTC. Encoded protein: CASSGQGNYGYTF.